These T cell receptor beta chains were read from a single sample in a study of shared clonotypes between healthy human individuals. Using immunoSEQ multiplex PCR, the repertoire was profiled, and TCRdb retains in-frame clones only, with some absent. The repertoire holds about 2 million clones, with about 95% as singletons. Material: naive CD8+ T cells sorted from blood. The receptors derive from a man younger than 30 in good health. Each CDR3 is given without its conserved first and last residue.

CDR3 protein: ASSLPSGESTDTQY
J gene: TRBJ2-3
V gene: TRBV7-2

CDR3 protein: ASSGQGRSYEQY
J gene: TRBJ2-7
V gene: TRBV6-5

CDR3 protein: SGVPGGVKNEQF
J gene: TRBJ2-1
V gene: TRBV29-1

CDR3 protein: ASSLGGEYSNQPQH
J gene: TRBJ1-5
V gene: TRBV7-9

CDR3 protein: ASSLPGLAGTDTQY
J gene: TRBJ2-3
V gene: TRBV4-1

CDR3 protein: ASSQDLGSGQY
J gene: TRBJ2-7
V gene: TRBV14

CDR3 protein: ASSFRDLFTNEQY
J gene: TRBJ2-7
V gene: TRBV5-6

CDR3 protein: ASSYFGLAQNEQF
J gene: TRBJ2-1
V gene: TRBV6-5

CDR3 protein: ASSHTSRTGGHYGYT
J gene: TRBJ1-2
V gene: TRBV7-9

CDR3 protein: ASSAGQATGNEAF
J gene: TRBJ1-1
V gene: TRBV9

CDR3 protein: ASSSDRDTDTQY
J gene: TRBJ2-3
V gene: TRBV6-5

CDR3 protein: ASSLVGDTGELF
J gene: TRBJ2-2
V gene: TRBV11-2

CDR3 protein: ASSLEEAPGGYT
J gene: TRBJ1-2
V gene: TRBV7-9

CDR3 protein: ASSETARAEAF
J gene: TRBJ1-1
V gene: TRBV2

CDR3 protein: ASTPEGAETQY
J gene: TRBJ2-5
V gene: TRBV7-8

CDR3 protein: ASSQEQGWELF
J gene: TRBJ2-2
V gene: TRBV4-1

CDR3 protein: AISSRNRGSESGANVLT
J gene: TRBJ2-6
V gene: TRBV10-3

CDR3 protein: ASSLRSDTQQETQY
J gene: TRBJ2-5
V gene: TRBV7-2

CDR3 protein: ASSYGLATDTQY
J gene: TRBJ2-3
V gene: TRBV6-5

CDR3 protein: ASSQDRGESSYEQY
J gene: TRBJ2-7
V gene: TRBV4-2

CDR3 protein: ASSFDRGGDYEQF
J gene: TRBJ2-1
V gene: TRBV6-5

CDR3 protein: ASSQDYAAYNEQF
J gene: TRBJ2-1
V gene: TRBV4-3

CDR3 protein: ASSPDTDTQY
J gene: TRBJ2-3
V gene: TRBV7-8

CDR3 protein: ASSPLAEETQY
J gene: TRBJ2-5
V gene: TRBV14

CDR3 protein: ASETSGELF
J gene: TRBJ2-2
V gene: TRBV13

CDR3 protein: ASSLTGPYGYT
J gene: TRBJ1-2
V gene: TRBV27

CDR3 protein: ASSFLAGGYYNEQF
J gene: TRBJ2-1
V gene: TRBV7-9

CDR3 protein: ATGDTEAF
J gene: TRBJ1-1
V gene: TRBV5-8

CDR3 protein: ASSLSTGYNEQF
J gene: TRBJ2-1
V gene: TRBV27

CDR3 protein: SVVDITEKLF
J gene: TRBJ1-4
V gene: TRBV29-1

CDR3 protein: ASSPGDRTNEQF
J gene: TRBJ2-1
V gene: TRBV4-1

CDR3 protein: ASSFWTDIPLNGYT
J gene: TRBJ1-2
V gene: TRBV27

CDR3 protein: ASSVVGGQETQY
J gene: TRBJ2-5
V gene: TRBV9

CDR3 protein: ASSFEGNGYT
J gene: TRBJ1-2
V gene: TRBV28

CDR3 protein: ASSQVRSYEQY
J gene: TRBJ2-7
V gene: TRBV4-1

CDR3 protein: ASSVGGQGGYEQY
J gene: TRBJ2-7
V gene: TRBV9

CDR3 protein: ASSLAPYQETQY
J gene: TRBJ2-5
V gene: TRBV4-3

CDR3 protein: ASSLGTGYGYT
J gene: TRBJ1-2
V gene: TRBV13

CDR3 protein: ASSPPSTGKTTNEKLF
J gene: TRBJ1-4
V gene: TRBV18

CDR3 protein: ASSQSTGINYEQY
J gene: TRBJ2-7
V gene: TRBV7-9

CDR3 protein: ASSTELTPNTEAF
J gene: TRBJ1-1
V gene: TRBV4-3

CDR3 protein: ASSQSSSYNEQF
J gene: TRBJ2-1
V gene: TRBV4-1

CDR3 protein: AWSSLGQTYEQY
J gene: TRBJ2-7
V gene: TRBV30

CDR3 protein: ASSVGGKGEQY
J gene: TRBJ2-7
V gene: TRBV9

CDR3 protein: ASSEWTARDGYT
J gene: TRBJ1-2
V gene: TRBV2

CDR3 protein: ASSYGGLDTQY
J gene: TRBJ2-3
V gene: TRBV6-6

CDR3 protein: ASTSPYSGITDTQY
J gene: TRBJ2-3
V gene: TRBV6-6

CDR3 protein: ASSVVGSVSYNEQF
J gene: TRBJ2-1
V gene: TRBV9

CDR3 protein: ASSFQGGQETQY
J gene: TRBJ2-5
V gene: TRBV19

CDR3 protein: ASSETEPGEQY
J gene: TRBJ2-7
V gene: TRBV10-1

CDR3 protein: ASSLEASGSAY
J gene: TRBJ2-7
V gene: TRBV7-6

CDR3 protein: ASSLNLGGTEAF
J gene: TRBJ1-1
V gene: TRBV5-4

CDR3 protein: ASSLVRSIRDTEAF
J gene: TRBJ1-1
V gene: TRBV5-6

CDR3 protein: ASGQVGTNYEQY
J gene: TRBJ2-7
V gene: TRBV6-5

CDR3 protein: ASSTDRGRGDTEAF
J gene: TRBJ1-1
V gene: TRBV2